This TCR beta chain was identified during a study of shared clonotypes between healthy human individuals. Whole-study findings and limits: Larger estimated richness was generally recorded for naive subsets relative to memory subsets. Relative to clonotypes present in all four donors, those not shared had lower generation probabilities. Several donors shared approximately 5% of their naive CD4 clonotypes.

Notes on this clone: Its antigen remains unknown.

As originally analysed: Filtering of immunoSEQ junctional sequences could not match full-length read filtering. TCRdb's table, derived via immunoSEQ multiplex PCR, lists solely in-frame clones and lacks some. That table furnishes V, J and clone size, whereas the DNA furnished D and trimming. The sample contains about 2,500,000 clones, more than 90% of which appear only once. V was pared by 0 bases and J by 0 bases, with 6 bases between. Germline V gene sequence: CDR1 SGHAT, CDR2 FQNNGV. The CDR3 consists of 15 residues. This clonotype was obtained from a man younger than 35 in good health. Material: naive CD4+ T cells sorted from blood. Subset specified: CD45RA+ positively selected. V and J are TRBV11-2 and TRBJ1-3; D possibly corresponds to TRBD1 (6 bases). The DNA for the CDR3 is TGTGCCAGCAGCTTAGAAGGGGGCTCTGGAAACACCATATATTTT. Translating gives CASSLEGGSGNTIYF.